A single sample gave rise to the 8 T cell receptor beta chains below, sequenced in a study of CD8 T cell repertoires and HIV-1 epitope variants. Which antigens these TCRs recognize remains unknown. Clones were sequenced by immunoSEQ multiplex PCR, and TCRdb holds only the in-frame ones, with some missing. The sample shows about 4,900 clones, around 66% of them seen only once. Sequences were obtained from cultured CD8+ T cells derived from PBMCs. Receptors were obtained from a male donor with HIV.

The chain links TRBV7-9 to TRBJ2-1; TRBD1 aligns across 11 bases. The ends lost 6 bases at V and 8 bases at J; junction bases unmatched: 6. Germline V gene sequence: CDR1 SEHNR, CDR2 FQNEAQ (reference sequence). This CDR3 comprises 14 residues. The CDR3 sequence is CASRVDRGLDEQFF. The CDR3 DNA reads TGTGCCAGCAGGGTGGACAGGGGGCTTGATGAGCAGTTCTTC.

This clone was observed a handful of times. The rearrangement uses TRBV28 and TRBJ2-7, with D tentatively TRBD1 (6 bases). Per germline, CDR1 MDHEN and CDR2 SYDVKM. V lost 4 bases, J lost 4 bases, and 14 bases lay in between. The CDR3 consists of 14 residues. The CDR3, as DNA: TGTGCCAGCAGTTCCACCGACAGGTTTTACGAGCAGTACTTC. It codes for CASSSTDRFYEQYF.

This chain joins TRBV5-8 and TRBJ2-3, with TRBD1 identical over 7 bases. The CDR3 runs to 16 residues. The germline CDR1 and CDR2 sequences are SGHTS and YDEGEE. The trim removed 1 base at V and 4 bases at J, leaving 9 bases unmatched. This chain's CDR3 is CASSLIVRQGSDTQYF. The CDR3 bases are TGTGCCAGCAGCTTGATAGTACGACAGGGATCAGATACGCAGTATTTT.

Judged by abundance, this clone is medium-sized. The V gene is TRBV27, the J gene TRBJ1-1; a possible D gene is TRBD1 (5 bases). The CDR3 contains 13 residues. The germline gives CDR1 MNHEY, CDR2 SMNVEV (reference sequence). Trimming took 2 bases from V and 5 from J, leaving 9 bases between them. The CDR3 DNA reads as TGTGCCAGCAGTTTAGGGGGAGGGACTGAAGCTTTCTTT. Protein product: CASSLGGGTEAFF.

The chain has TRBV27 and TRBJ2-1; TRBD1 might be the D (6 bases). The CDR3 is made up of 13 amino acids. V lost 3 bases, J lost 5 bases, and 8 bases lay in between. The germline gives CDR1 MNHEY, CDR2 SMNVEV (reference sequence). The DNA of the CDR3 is TGTGCCAGCAGTTTCAGGGGAGACAATGAGCAGTTCTTC. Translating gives CASSFRGDNEQFF.

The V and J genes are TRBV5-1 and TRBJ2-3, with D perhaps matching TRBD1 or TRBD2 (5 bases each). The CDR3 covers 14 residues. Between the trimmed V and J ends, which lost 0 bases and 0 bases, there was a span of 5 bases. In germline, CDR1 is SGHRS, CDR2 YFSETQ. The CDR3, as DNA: TGCGCCAGCAGCTTGGGGGACAGCACAGATACGCAGTATTTT. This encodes CASSLGDSTDTQYF.

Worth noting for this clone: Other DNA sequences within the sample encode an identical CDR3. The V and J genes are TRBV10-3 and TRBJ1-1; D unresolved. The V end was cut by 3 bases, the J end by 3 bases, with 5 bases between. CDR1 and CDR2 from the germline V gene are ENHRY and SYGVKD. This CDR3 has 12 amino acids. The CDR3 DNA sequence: TGTGCCATCAGTGAAGGCGACACTGAAGCTTTCTTT. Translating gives CAISEGDTEAFF.

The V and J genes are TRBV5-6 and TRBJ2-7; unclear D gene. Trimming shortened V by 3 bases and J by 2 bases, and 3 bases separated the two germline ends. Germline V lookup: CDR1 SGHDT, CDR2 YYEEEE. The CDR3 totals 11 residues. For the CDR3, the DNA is TGTGCCAGCAGCTCCCCCTACGAGCAGTACTTC. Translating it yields CASSSPYEQYF.